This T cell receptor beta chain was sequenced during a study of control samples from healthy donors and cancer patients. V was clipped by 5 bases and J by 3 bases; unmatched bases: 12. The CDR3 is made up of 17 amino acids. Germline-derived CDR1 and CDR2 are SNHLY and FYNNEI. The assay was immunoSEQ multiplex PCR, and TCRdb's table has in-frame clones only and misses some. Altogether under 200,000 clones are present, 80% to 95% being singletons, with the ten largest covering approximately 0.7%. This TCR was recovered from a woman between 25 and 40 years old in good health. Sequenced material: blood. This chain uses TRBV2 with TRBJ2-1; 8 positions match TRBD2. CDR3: CASSQGGAGAIYNEQFF. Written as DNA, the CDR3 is TGTGCCAGCAGTCAGGGAGGAGCGGGAGCCATCTACAATGAGCAGTTCTTC.